A selection of T cell receptor beta chains follows, all from one sample in a study of blood T cell repertoires in COVID-19. Here immunoSEQ multiplex PCR was the method, and the copy in TCRdb shows in-frame clones only, minus some. This repertoire shows some 130,000 clones, roughly 90% found once; its top ten account for roughly 2.2%. Sequenced input: peripheral blood. The receptors shown here come from a man aged 65 to 79 with active COVID-19. CDR3s include the opening cysteine and the closing phenylalanine or tryptophan. The D gene is left open where the match is weak. Not all rows give a size; the values are once, few, many and, for expanded clones, a class.

-,TRBJ2-5,TRBD1,TRBV28,CASSLPTGVGQETQYF,TGTGCCAGCAGTTTACCGACAGGGGTTGGGCAAGAGACCCAGTACTTC
-,TRBJ1-2,TRBD1,TRBV4-3,CASSQDRTGDYGYTF,TGCGCCAGCAGCCAAGATCGCACAGGGGACTATGGCTACACCTTC
-,TRBJ2-7,-,TRBV30,CAWSTGRSNEQYF,TGTGCCTGGAGTACCGGGAGATCCAACGAGCAGTACTTC
-,TRBJ2-1,TRBD1,TRBV25-1,CASKSTGAYNEQFF,TGTGCCAGCAAATCAACAGGGGCCTACAATGAGCAGTTCTTC
-,TRBJ2-7,TRBD1,TRBV5-1,CASSPQTGGAYEQYF,TGCGCCAGCAGCCCACAGACAGGGGGGGCCTACGAGCAGTACTTC
-,TRBJ2-7,TRBD2,TRBV27,CASSLRVAGGEQYF,TGTGCCAGCAGTTTAAGGGTAGCGGGAGGCGAGCAGTACTTC
-,TRBJ2-7,TRBD1,TRBV15,CATSSHPLDRGRNEQYF,TGTGCCACCAGCAGTCACCCTCTCGACAGGGGAAGAAACGAGCAGTACTTC
few,TRBJ1-6,-,TRBV2,CASRPWDNYNSPLHF,TGTGCCAGCAGGCCATGGGACAATTATAATTCACCCCTCCACTTT
-,TRBJ2-5,TRBD2,TRBV24-1,CATSDFSPSGRAETQYF,TGTGCCACCAGTGATTTCTCGCCTAGCGGGAGGGCCGAGACCCAGTACTTC
-,TRBJ2-7,-,TRBV6-5,CASSYSIGGVGYEQYF,TGTGCCAGCAGTTACTCGATAGGAGGGGTGGGCTACGAGCAGTACTTC
-,TRBJ1-1,TRBD1,TRBV7-2,CASRTGRNTEAFF,TGTGCCAGTAGGACAGGGCGGAACACTGAAGCTTTCTTT
few,TRBJ1-1,-,TRBV6-6,CASSYSRGNAEAFF,TGTGCCAGCAGTTACTCGAGAGGGAACGCTGAAGCTTTCTTT
-,TRBJ2-4,-,TRBV28,CASSYPPVGAKNIQYF,TGTGCCAGCAGTTACCCCCCGGTTGGTGCCAAAAACATTCAGTACTTC
few,TRBJ2-3,TRBD2,TRBV11-2,CASSPTGTTGDTQYF,TGTGCCAGCTCACCCACCGGGACTACGGGAGATACGCAGTATTTT
-,TRBJ2-1,-,TRBV7-9,CASSSPGSSYNEQFF,TGTGCCAGCAGCTCCCCTGGGAGCTCCTACAATGAGCAGTTCTTC
-,TRBJ2-7,TRBD1,TRBV5-1,CASGTGTGRSYEQYF,TGCGCCAGCGGAACCGGGACAGGTCGCTCCTACGAGCAGTACTTC
-,TRBJ2-3,TRBD1,TRBV2,CASRTLGQGYTDTQYF,TGTGCCAGCAGGACCCTCGGACAGGGCTACACAGATACGCAGTATTTT
once,TRBJ1-5,-,TRBV24-1,CATSDTRDNSNQPQHF,TGTGCCACCAGTGATACCCGGGACAATAGCAATCAGCCCCAGCATTTT
-,TRBJ2-7,-,TRBV19,CASMVDRFSYEQYF,TGTGCCAGTATGGTAGACAGGTTCTCCTACGAGCAGTACTTC
-,TRBJ2-3,-,TRBV3-1/TRBV3-2,CASSQGLVNTDTQYF,TGTGCCAGCAGCCAGGGACTTGTGAACACAGATACGCAGTATTTT
-,TRBJ2-3,TRBD1,TRBV10-2,CASSEPQGASGDTQYF,TGCGCCAGCAGTGAGCCGCAGGGGGCAAGCGGCGATACGCAGTATTTT
once,TRBJ1-5,TRBD1,TRBV29-1,CSVADRAGQPQHF,TGCAGCGTTGCGGACAGGGCGGGTCAGCCCCAGCATTTT
few,TRBJ1-5,TRBD1,TRBV7-9,CASSLGQGVQPQHF,TGTGCCAGCAGCTTAGGACAGGGGGTTCAGCCCCAGCATTTT
-,TRBJ2-3,TRBD2,TRBV28,CASSTGLAGGLTDTQYF,TGTGCCAGCAGTACGGGACTAGCGGGAGGACTCACAGATACGCAGTATTTT
-,TRBJ2-1,-,TRBV28,CASSLGDYNEQFF,TGTGCCAGCAGCCTGGGAGACTACAATGAGCAGTTCTTC
-,TRBJ2-7,-,TRBV30,CAWSKGVHEQYF,TGTGCCTGGTCGAAGGGGGTCCACGAGCAGTACTTC
-,TRBJ2-1,-,TRBV5-1,CASSLLPGTYNEQFF,TGCGCCAGCAGCCTACTTCCGGGAACCTACAATGAGCAGTTCTTC
once,TRBJ1-1,TRBD1,TRBV6-5,CASSSRTGLTEAFF,TGTGCCAGCAGTTCCCGGACAGGGCTGACTGAAGCTTTCTTT